This T cell receptor (beta chain) originates from a study of molecular identifiers for immune sequencing clone quantification. Study-wide results and limits: Spiked-in Jurkat TCR RNA corresponding to one cell was reported as detectable against approximately 900,000 naive cells.

Notes on this clonotype: The antigen remains undetermined. This may stem from a read error, because a much larger clone lies one nucleotide away.

Sorted naive CD8 T cells, about 17,000 to 1,000,000, were sequenced from 10%, 30% or 50% RNA. In TCRdb, the PCR reads were re-called with MiXCR into one record per CDR3 protein. Altogether approximately 500,000 distinct CDR3 sequences are present, about a fifth being singletons, with the ten largest covering under 0.85%. This CDR3 contains 17 residues. Germline CDR1 KGHSY, CDR2 FQNENV. The V and J genes are TRBV16 and TRBJ2-3, with 11 nucleotides matching TRBD2. Sample: naive CD8+ T cells from blood, with Jurkat cell RNA spiked in. Described subset: FACS-sorted CD8+CD4-CCR7+CD45RA+ naive T cells. This sequence originates from a human donor in good health. Some libraries in this study had Jurkat cell RNA spiked in. The CDR3 nucleotides read TGTGCCAGCAGCCGCCCCAGACTAGCGGGAAGCACAGATATGCAGTATTTT. Protein sequence: CASSRPRLAGSTDMQYF. The full variable domain, its missing parts supplied by reference TRBV16 and TRBJ2-3, is GEEVAQTPKHLVRGEGQKAKLYCAPIKGHSYVFWYQQVLKNEFKFLISFQNENVFDETGMPKERFSAKCLPNSPCSLEIQATKLEDSAVYFCASSRPRLAGSTDMQYFGPGTRLTVL.